This T cell receptor (beta chain) was found in a study of T-cell reconstitution after alpha-beta-depleted transplantation in children (dated by TCRdb to about 2016). Notes on the research overall: Using TCR repertoire profiling, the study quantitatively followed how T-cell immune reconstitution unfolded in children after TCRalphabeta/CD19-depleted allogeneic hematopoietic cell transplantation. The paper as a whole reports these results and caveats: In some patients, the high TCRbeta diversity seen at day 60 was put down to recipient T cells and intrathymic progenitors that had survived conditioning. Hyperexpanded clone frequencies declined over subsequent months; after one year, T-cell counts and TCRbeta diversity were mostly attributed to newly produced T cells. The apparently early alphabetaT-cell count recovery about two months after transplant was reportedly dependent on only several hundred rapidly expanded clones derived from non-depleted graft cells.

This clonotype was seen ten or more times. The specificity of this receptor is unknown. The sample holds no much larger clone one base away, and base qualities are not on file. The treatment or condition label here, explained by the study, means: allogeneic hematopoietic cell transplantation with graft depleted of TCRalphabeta T cells and CD19 B cells. The transplant recipients were children given TCRalphabeta/CD19-depleted allogeneic hematopoietic cell grafts. Counted from cysteine to phenylalanine, this CDR3 has 17 amino acids. CDR3 DNA only is kept here, 51 bases in frame from base 1. Looking up the germline V gene yields CDR1 SGDLS and CDR2 YYNGEE. Trimming at the junction amounts to 2 bases on V and 0 bases on J, and the germline ends lie 16 bases apart. The library was obtained by PCR. Sequencing instrument: Illumina HiSeq 2500. TCR libraries were prepared with molecular barcoding, using unique molecular identifiers to normalize TCRbeta repertoire quantification. TCRdb handled the public reads itself, with Q25 trimming in fastp and clone calling in MiXCR, and kept productive beta chains. Each entry merges the rows of one CDR3 protein and shows their most common DNA and genes. This sample gives roughly 670,000 distinct CDR3 sequences in total; roughly 13% of them show up just once. Approximately 0.8% of the sample lies in the top ten.

Recombination connected TRBV9 to TRBJ2-3, with a weak D call of TRBD2 (8 bases match). The source material was PBMCs, sampled before TCRalphabeta/CD19-depleted stem cell transplant. The origin of this receptor is a girl under 10 years old with congenital amegakaryocytic thrombocytopenia, due to receive a stem cell transplant. The CDR3: CASSVFSGTASTDTQYF. The DNA sequence reads TGTGCCAGCAGCGTGTTTAGCGGGACAGCGAGCACAGATACGCAGTATTTT. Here the CDR3 is joined to the reference TRBV9 and TRBJ2-3 genes, and the full variable domain is: DSGVTQTPKHLITATGQRVTLRCSPRSGDLSVYWYQQSLDQGLQFLIQYYNGEERAKGNILERFSAQQFPDLHSELNLSSLELGDSALYFCASSVFSGTASTDTQYFGPGTRLTVL.